The clone carrying this TCR beta chain was observed many times. Its specificity is unknown. As the method for making TCR beta libraries, quantitative 5'-RACE with molecular barcodes was used. Via MiXCR, TCRdb re-called the 5' RACE reads, giving one row per CDR3 protein. The sample shows around 300,000 distinct CDR3 sequences, roughly 10% of them seen only once. This specimen belongs to a study of CD8 T cells in ankylosing spondylitis. CDR3 length: 14 amino acids. V was clipped by 5 bases and J by 0 bases; unmatched bases: 4. Germline V gene lookup returns CDR1 DFQATT and CDR2 SNEGSKA (reference sequence). Study-level points and caveats: Reports of some motif variants in reactive arthritis synovial fluid and blood predate this one.

Sequenced material: blood, either unsorted or a sorted T cell fraction (not recorded which). The V and J genes are TRBV20-1 and TRBJ1-3; 7 bases match TRBD1. The clonotype originates from a female donor with ankylosing spondylitis or in good health (not recorded which). The CDR3 DNA reads TGCAGTGCTTTGACAGGGCTCTCTGGAAACACCATATATTTT. Amino acid sequence: CSALTGLSGNTIYF.